This T cell receptor (beta chain) originates from a study of T cells in Graves' hyperthyroidism and ophthalmopathy. TCR beta CDR3 sequences were amplified from RNA transcripts. TCR CDR3 underwent first-round RT-PCR with the HTBI primer set. TCRdb itself ran the multiplex PCR reads through MiXCR, one entry per CDR3 protein. The sample has over 250,000 distinct CDR3 sequences, less than 30% seen once. CDR1 is DFQATT and CDR2 is SNEGSKA in the germline V gene (reference sequence). The CDR3 sequence is 13 residues long. Trimming left V 4 bases short and J 0 bases short, with 7 bases between. This clonotype was counted a few times. Diagnosis of hyperthyroidism was new in patients aged 18 to 65, and its duration was under 2 months. Blood from later-ophthalmopathy patients was taken at first hyperthyroidism diagnosis.

This chain uses TRBV20-1 with TRBJ1-5; D not certain. The receptor was derived from a man aged 35-49 years with Graves' hyperthyroidism that later progressed to Graves' ophthalmopathy. Sequencing input: blood. The CDR3 bases are TGCAGTGCTACCCAGGTTAGCAATCAGCCCCAGCATTTT. Protein: CSATQVSNQPQHF.